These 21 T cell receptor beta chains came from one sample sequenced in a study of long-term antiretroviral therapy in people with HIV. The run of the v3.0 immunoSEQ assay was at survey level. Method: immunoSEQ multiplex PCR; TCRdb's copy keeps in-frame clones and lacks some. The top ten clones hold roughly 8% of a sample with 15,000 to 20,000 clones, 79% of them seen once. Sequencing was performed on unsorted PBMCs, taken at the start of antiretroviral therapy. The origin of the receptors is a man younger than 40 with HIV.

This CDR3 is CASSPRTGPTEAFF. The CDR3, as DNA: TGTGCCAGTAGCCCCCGGACAGGGCCCACTGAAGCTTTCTTT. The chain carries TRBV19 and TRBJ1-1; 8 bases line up with TRBD1. J gave up 4 bases and V 6 bases, and 7 bases lay outside the gene matches. From germline, CDR1 is LNHDA and CDR2 SQIVND (reference sequence). CDR3 length equals 14 residues.

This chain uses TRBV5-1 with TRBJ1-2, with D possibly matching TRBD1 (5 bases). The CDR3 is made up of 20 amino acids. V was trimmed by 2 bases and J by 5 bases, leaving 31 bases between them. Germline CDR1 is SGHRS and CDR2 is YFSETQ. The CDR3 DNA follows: TGCGCCAGCAGCTTTTGGTCGCGGCCAGGGCCAAATTTTCATCGGTATGGCTACACCTTC. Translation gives CASSFWSRPGPNFHRYGYTF.

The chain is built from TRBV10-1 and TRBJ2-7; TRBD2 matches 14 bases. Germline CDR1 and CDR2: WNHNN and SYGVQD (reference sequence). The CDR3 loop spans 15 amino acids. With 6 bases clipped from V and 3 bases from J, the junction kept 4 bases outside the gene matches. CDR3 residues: CASSAGLAGVYEQYF. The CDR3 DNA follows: TGCGCCAGCAGCGCGGGACTAGCGGGAGTCTACGAGCAGTACTTC.

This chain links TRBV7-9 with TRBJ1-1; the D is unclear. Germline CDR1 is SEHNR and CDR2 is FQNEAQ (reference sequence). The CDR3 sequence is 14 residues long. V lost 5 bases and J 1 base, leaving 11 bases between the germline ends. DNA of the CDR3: TGTGCCAGCAGCCCGTCCTCAGGGAACACTGAAGCTTTCTTT. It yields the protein CASSPSSGNTEAFF. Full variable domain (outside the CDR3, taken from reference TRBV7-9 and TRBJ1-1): DTGVSQNPRHKITKRGQNVTFRCDPISEHNRLYWYRQTLGQGPEFLTYFQNEAQLEKSRLLSDRFSAERPKGSFSTLEIQRTEQGDSAMYLCASSPSSGNTEAFFGQGTRLTVV.

This CDR3 reads CASSATPGQPYEQYF. Here the CDR3 DNA reads TGTGCCAGTAGCGCAACCCCGGGACAGCCCTACGAGCAGTACTTC. The chain carries TRBV19 and TRBJ2-7; 7 bases are shared with TRBD1. After removal of 6 bases from V and 2 bases from J, the junction contained 10 bases not matched to a gene. Germline V CDR1 and CDR2: LNHDA, SQIVND (reference sequence). This CDR3 is 15 amino acids long.

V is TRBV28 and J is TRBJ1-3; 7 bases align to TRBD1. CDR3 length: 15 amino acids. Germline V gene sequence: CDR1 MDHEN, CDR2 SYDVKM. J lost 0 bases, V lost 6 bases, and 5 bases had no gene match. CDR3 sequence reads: CASREGQLSGNTIYF. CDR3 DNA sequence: TGTGCCAGCAGAGAGGGACAGCTCTCTGGAAACACCATATATTTT.

The CDR3 region has the DNA TGTGCCAGCAGCCAAGATCGGGGACTAATCAATGAGCAGTTCTTC. As protein: CASSQDRGLINEQFF. The chain combines TRBV4-2 with TRBJ2-1; 7 positions match TRBD2. The V gene end was trimmed by 0 bases and the J gene end by 6 bases; junction bases not matched to a gene: 5. The CDR3 runs 15 residues. Germline V gene sequence: CDR1 LGHNA, CDR2 YNFKEQ.

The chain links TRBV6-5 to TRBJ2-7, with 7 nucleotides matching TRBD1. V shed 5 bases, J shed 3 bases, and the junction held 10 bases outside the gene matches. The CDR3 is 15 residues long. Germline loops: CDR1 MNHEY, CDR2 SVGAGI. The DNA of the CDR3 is TGTGCCAGCAGTCACAGAACAGGGGCTCTCTACGAGCAGTACTTC. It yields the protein CASSHRTGALYEQYF.

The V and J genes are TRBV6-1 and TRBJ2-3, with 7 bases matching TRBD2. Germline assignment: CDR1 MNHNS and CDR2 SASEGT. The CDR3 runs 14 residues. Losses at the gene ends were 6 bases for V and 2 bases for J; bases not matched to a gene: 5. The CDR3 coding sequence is TGTGCCAGCAGCCCCCTAGCGGCCACAGATACGCAGTATTTT. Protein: CASSPLAATDTQYF.

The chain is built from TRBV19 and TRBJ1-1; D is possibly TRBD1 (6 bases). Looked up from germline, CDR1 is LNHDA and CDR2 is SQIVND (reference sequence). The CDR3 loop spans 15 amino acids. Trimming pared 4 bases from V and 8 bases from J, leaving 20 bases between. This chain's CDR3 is CASSNPGATPKEAFF. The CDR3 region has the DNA TGTGCCAGTAGTAACCCGGGGGCGACTCCCAAGGAAGCTTTCTTT.

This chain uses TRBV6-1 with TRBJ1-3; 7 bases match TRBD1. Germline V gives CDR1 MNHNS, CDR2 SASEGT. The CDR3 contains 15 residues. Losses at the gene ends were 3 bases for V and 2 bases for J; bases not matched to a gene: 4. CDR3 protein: CASSELGGPGNTIYF. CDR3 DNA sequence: TGTGCCAGCAGTGAGCTAGGGGGCCCTGGAAACACCATATATTTT.

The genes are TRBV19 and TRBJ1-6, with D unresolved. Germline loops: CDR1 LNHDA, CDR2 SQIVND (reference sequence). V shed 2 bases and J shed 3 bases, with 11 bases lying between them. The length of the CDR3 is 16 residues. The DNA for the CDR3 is TGTGCCAGTAGTATATCCATGGGGAACTATAATTCACCCCTCCACTTT. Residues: CASSISMGNYNSPLHF.

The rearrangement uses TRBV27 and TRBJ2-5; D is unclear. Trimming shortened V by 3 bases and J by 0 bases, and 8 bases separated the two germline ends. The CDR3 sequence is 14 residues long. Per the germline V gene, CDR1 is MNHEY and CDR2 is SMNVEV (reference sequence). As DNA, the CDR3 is TGTGCCAGCAGTTTTCAAGCGTACCAAGAGACCCAGTACTTC. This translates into CASSFQAYQETQYF.

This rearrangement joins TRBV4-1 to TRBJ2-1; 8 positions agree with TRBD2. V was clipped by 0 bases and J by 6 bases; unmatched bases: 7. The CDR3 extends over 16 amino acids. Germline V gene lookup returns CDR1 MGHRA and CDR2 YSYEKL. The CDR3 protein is CASSQEPGGSGNEQFF. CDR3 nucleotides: TGCGCCAGCAGCCAAGAGCCGGGGGGGTCTGGCAATGAGCAGTTCTTC.

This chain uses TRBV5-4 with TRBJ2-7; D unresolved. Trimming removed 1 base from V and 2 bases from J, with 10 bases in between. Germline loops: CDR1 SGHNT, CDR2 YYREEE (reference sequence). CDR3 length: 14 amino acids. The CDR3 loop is CASSLWTVPYEQYF. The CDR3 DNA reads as TGTGCCAGCAGCTTGTGGACGGTGCCCTACGAGCAGTACTTC.

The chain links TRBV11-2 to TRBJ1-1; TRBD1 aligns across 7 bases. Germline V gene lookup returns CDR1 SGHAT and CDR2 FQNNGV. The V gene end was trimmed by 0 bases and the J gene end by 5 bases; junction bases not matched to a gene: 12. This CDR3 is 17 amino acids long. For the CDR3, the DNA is TGTGCCAGCAGCTTAGATCGGGACAGAAAGGGGGAGACTGAAGCTTTCTTT. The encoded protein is CASSLDRDRKGETEAFF.

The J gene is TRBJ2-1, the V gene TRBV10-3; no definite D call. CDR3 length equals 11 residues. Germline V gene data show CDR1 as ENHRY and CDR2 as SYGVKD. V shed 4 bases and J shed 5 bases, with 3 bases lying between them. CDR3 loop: CAISVNNEQFF. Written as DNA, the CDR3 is TGTGCCATCAGTGTGAACAATGAGCAGTTCTTC.

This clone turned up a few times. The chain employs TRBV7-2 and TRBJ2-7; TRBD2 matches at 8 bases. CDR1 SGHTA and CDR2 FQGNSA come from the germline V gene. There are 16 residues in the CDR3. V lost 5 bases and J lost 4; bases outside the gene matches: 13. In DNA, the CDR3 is TGTGCCAGCAGCCCCCCGCCCGAGGCTAGCGGGTACGAGCAGTACTTC. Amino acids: CASSPPPEASGYEQYF.

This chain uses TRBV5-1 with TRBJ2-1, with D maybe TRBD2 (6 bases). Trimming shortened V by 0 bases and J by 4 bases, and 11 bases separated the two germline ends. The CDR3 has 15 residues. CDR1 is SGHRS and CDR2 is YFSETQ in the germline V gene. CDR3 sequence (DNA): TGCGCCAGCAGCTTGGTTGGTAGCGGTTACAATGAGCAGTTCTTC. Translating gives CASSLVGSGYNEQFF. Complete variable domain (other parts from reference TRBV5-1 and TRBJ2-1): KAGVTQTPRYLIKTRGQQVTLSCSPISGHRSVSWYQQTPGQGLQFLFEYFSETQRNKGNFPGRFSGRQFSNSRSEMNVSTLELGDSALYLCASSLVGSGYNEQFFGPGTRLTVL.

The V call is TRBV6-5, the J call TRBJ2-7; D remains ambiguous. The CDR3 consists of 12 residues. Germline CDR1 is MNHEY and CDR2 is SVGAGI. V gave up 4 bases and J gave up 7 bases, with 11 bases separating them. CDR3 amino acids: CASSSARSEQYF. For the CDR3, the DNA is TGTGCCAGCAGTTCCGCTCGATCAGAGCAGTACTTC.

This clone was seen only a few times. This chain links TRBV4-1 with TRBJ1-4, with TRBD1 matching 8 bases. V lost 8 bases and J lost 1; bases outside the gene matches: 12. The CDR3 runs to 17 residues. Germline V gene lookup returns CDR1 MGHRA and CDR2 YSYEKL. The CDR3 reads CASGPPTGALTNEKLFF. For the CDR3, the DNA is TGCGCCAGCGGACCTCCGACAGGGGCTTTAACTAATGAAAAACTGTTTTTT.